These 26 T cell receptor beta chains were sequenced from one sample in a study of graft-versus-host responses after intestinal transplantation. Data came from immunoSEQ multiplex PCR; TCRdb stores just in-frame clones and leaves some out. This table has more than 95,000 clones, 90% appearing once. Antigen specificity for these receptors is unknown. The source was unstimulated CD4+ T cells sorted from spleen or lymph node cells, collected before intestinal transplant. The receptors shown here come from a human donor who received an intestinal transplant.

The gene calls are TRBV10-1 and TRBJ2-2; weak D call: TRBD1 (7 bases). Trimming cost V 6 bases and J 7 bases, with 12 bases left between them. There are 13 residues in the CDR3. CDR1 and CDR2 from the germline V gene are WNHNN and SYGVQD (reference sequence). The CDR3 nucleotides read TGCGCCAGCAGCTTCAGGGGGGACGGGGAGCTGTTTTTT. Protein: CASSFRGDGELFF.

This chain links TRBV6-1 with TRBJ1-1, with 8 nucleotides matching TRBD1. CDR1 and CDR2 from the germline V gene are MNHNS and SASEGT. This CDR3 has 14 amino acids. V lost 7 bases, J lost 1 base, and 5 bases stayed unmatched. Here the CDR3 DNA reads TGTGCCAGCACCCCTACAGGGGGGAACACTGAAGCTTTCTTT. Amino acid sequence: CASTPTGGNTEAFF.

The chain carries TRBV5-4 and TRBJ2-6, with 7 bases fitting TRBD1. The CDR3 covers 17 residues. Germline V gene data show CDR1 as SGHNT and CDR2 as YYREEE (reference sequence). V shed 4 bases, J shed 3 bases, and the junction held 10 bases outside the gene matches. As DNA, the CDR3 is TGTGCCAGCAGCACCGGACAGGCCCTCGGTGGGGCCAACGTCCTGACTTTC. Its protein product is CASSTGQALGGANVLTF.

This clone was seen once. The chain has TRBV4-2 and TRBJ2-3, with TRBD2 matching 13 bases. The CDR3 totals 16 residues. With V trimmed by 3 bases and J by 7 bases, 7 bases remained unmatched. Per the germline V gene, CDR1 is LGHNA and CDR2 is YNFKEQ. CDR3: CASSHPRLAGGNTQYF. CDR3 sequence (DNA): TGTGCCAGCAGCCACCCCAGACTAGCGGGAGGAAATACGCAGTATTTT.

CDR3 region: CASSLGGVADEQYF. The CDR3 DNA reads TGCGCCAGCAGCTTGGGAGGAGTGGCCGACGAGCAGTACTTC. The chain uses TRBV5-1 and TRBJ2-7; D is unclear. The CDR3 extends over 14 amino acids. CDR1 SGHRS and CDR2 YFSETQ come from the germline V gene. V was trimmed by 0 bases and J by 5 bases, leaving 12 bases between them.

The chain carries TRBV7-9 and TRBJ2-1; 8 nucleotides agree with TRBD1. Germline V gene sequence: CDR1 SEHNR, CDR2 FQNEAQ (reference sequence). There are 16 residues in the CDR3. V was clipped by 1 base and J by 8 bases; unmatched bases: 10. CDR3 region: CASSLDGVRGQYEQFF. The CDR3, as DNA: TGTGCCAGCAGCTTAGATGGGGTCAGGGGGCAGTATGAGCAGTTCTTC.

The gene calls are TRBV5-6 and TRBJ2-7; 11 bases are shared with TRBD2. CDR1 and CDR2 (germline): SGHDT, YYEEEE. V lost 4 bases and J lost 2; bases outside the gene matches: 5. The length of the CDR3 is 15 residues. The CDR3 loop reads CASSGGLAVAYEQYF. The CDR3 DNA reads TGTGCCAGCAGCGGGGGACTAGCGGTCGCCTACGAGCAGTACTTC.

The rearrangement joins TRBV25-1 to TRBJ1-1, with 7 positions matching TRBD1. This CDR3 contains 15 residues. The V and J ends lost 1 base and 4 bases, in that order; junction bases with no gene match: 6. Germline assignment: CDR1 MGHDK and CDR2 SYGVNS. CDR3 in amino acids: CASSESGRGSTEAFF. CDR3 DNA: TGTGCCAGCAGTGAATCAGGCAGGGGGAGCACTGAAGCTTTCTTT. Together with reference TRBV25-1 and TRBJ1-1, the CDR3 gives the full variable domain: EADIYQTPRYLVIGTGKKITLECSQTMGHDKMYWYQQDPGMELHLIHYSYGVNSTEKGDLSSESTVSRIRTEHFPLTLESARPSHTSQYLCASSESGRGSTEAFFGQGTRLTVV.

V and J are TRBV6-5 and TRBJ1-2, with TRBD1 matching over 11 bases. This CDR3 has 15 residues. V lost 6 bases and J lost 4; bases outside the gene matches: 7. Per germline, CDR1 MNHEY and CDR2 SVGAGI. Written as DNA, the CDR3 is TGTGCCAGCAGGCGAGGGACAGGGGGTGTCTATGGCTACACCTTC. This gives the protein CASRRGTGGVYGYTF.

The chain couples TRBV4-1 to TRBJ2-2; 8 nucleotides agree with TRBD2. Germline V lookup: CDR1 MGHRA, CDR2 YSYEKL. The V and J ends lost 5 bases and 3 bases, in that order; junction bases with no gene match: 5. CDR3 length: 15 amino acids. Here the CDR3 DNA reads TGCGCCAGCAGCTATGCGGGGGGAGACACCGGGGAGCTGTTTTTT. This translates into CASSYAGGDTGELFF.

The chain carries TRBV5-1 and TRBJ2-5; a possible D gene is TRBD2 (5 bases). The V gene lost 3 bases and the J gene lost 5 bases, with 14 bases spanning the gap. This CDR3 is 14 amino acids long. CDR1 is SGHRS and CDR2 is YFSETQ in the germline V gene. CDR3 sequence reads: CASSSTTSLETQYF. The DNA of the CDR3 is TGCGCCAGCAGCTCTACAACTAGTTTGGAGACCCAGTACTTC.

This clone occurred once. The chain links TRBV15 to TRBJ2-1; D is perhaps TRBD1 (6 bases). The length of the CDR3 is 13 residues. Germline V gene lookup returns CDR1 LNHNV and CDR2 YYDKDF (reference sequence). V was clipped by 9 bases and J by 9 bases, with 18 bases between them. The CDR3 is CATDRGGLGEQFF. Here the CDR3 DNA reads TGTGCCACTGATAGAGGGGGATTGGGTGAGCAGTTCTTC.

The chain carries TRBV4-1 and TRBJ2-1; D is possibly TRBD1 (6 bases). Per the germline V gene, CDR1 is MGHRA and CDR2 is YSYEKL. The V and J ends lost 0 bases and 3 bases respectively, with 15 bases between them. This CDR3 contains 17 residues. CDR3 DNA: TGCGCCAGCAGCCAAGACCTAGTACGGGACAACTACAATGAGCAGTTCTTC. Protein sequence: CASSQDLVRDNYNEQFF.

J is TRBJ2-1 and V is TRBV6-1, with 7 nucleotides matching TRBD1. V was clipped by 4 bases and J by 8 bases; unmatched bases: 8. The CDR3 runs 14 residues. The germline V gene encodes CDR1 MNHNS and CDR2 SASEGT. CDR3 region: CASSATGPGHEQFF. In DNA, the CDR3 is TGTGCCAGCAGTGCGACAGGGCCCGGCCATGAGCAGTTCTTC.

The rearrangement joins TRBV2 to TRBJ2-1, with D hard to call. This CDR3 contains 13 residues. Trimming shortened V by 4 bases and J by 9 bases, and 13 bases separated the two germline ends. Germline values: CDR1 SNHLY, CDR2 FYNNEI. CDR3 residues: CASSARLNSEQFF. CDR3 DNA sequence: TGTGCCAGCAGTGCCCGCCTCAACAGTGAGCAGTTCTTC.

The J gene is TRBJ1-2, the V gene TRBV30; D is ambiguous. The V end lost 3 bases, the J end lost 8 bases, and 10 bases lay between the germline ends. From germline, CDR1 is GTSNPN and CDR2 SVGIG (reference sequence). The CDR3 totals 11 residues. The CDR3 loop reads CAWSPGGGYTF. CDR3 bases: TGTGCCTGGAGCCCCGGAGGCGGCTACACCTTC.

V gene TRBV6-1 combines with J gene TRBJ2-7; no reliable D call. Germline V gene sequence: CDR1 MNHNS, CDR2 SASEGT. The CDR3 has 11 residues. Between the trimmed V and J ends, which lost 7 bases and 4 bases, there was a span of 8 bases. CDR3 residues: CASISSYEQYF. CDR3 nucleotides: TGTGCCAGCATCTCCAGTTACGAGCAGTACTTC.

The V call is TRBV19, the J call TRBJ1-2, with TRBD1 identical over 7 bases. In germline, CDR1 is LNHDA, CDR2 SQIVND (reference sequence). The ends lost 7 bases at V and 4 bases at J; junction bases unmatched: 0. The CDR3 is made up of 11 amino acids. The CDR3 nucleotides are TGTGCCAGTACAGGGGGCTATGGCTACACCTTC. Protein: CASTGGYGYTF.

This chain connects TRBV28 to TRBJ1-3; 8 bases fit TRBD1. Germline lookup yields CDR1 MDHEN and CDR2 SYDVKM. The CDR3 loop spans 13 amino acids. Trimming took 6 bases from V and 2 from J; bases not matched to a gene: 0. The CDR3 DNA reads TGTGCCAGCAGGACAGGGGCTGGAAACACCATATATTTT. Protein sequence: CASRTGAGNTIYF.

The chain carries TRBV9 and TRBJ1-1; D call uncertain. Germline lookup yields CDR1 SGDLS and CDR2 YYNGEE. The CDR3 runs to 16 residues. V was shortened by 0 bases and J by 3 bases, with 15 bases between the two germline ends. The CDR3 reads CASSVGPKRVYTEAFF. Here the CDR3 DNA reads TGTGCCAGCAGCGTAGGTCCAAAACGGGTATACACTGAAGCTTTCTTT.

This clone was counted only a few times. The chain recombines TRBV28 with TRBJ2-7; 8 positions match TRBD2. Germline V gives CDR1 MDHEN, CDR2 SYDVKM. The CDR3 sequence is 15 residues long. The V segment lost 6 bases and the J segment 0 bases; nucleotides outside the gene matches: 7. The chain's CDR3 is CASSRSGMGSYEQYF. CDR3 nucleotide sequence: TGTGCCAGCAGCCGTAGCGGGATGGGCTCCTACGAGCAGTACTTC.

The chain uses TRBV28 and TRBJ2-2; no clear D gene. The germline V and J ends were trimmed by 6 bases and 5 bases, with 10 bases remaining between them. The CDR3 totals 13 residues. Germline assignment: CDR1 MDHEN and CDR2 SYDVKM. CDR3 amino acids: CASSHPKTGELFF. The CDR3 bases are TGTGCCAGCAGCCACCCTAAGACCGGGGAGCTGTTTTTT.

The rearrangement uses TRBV7-2 and TRBJ2-2; weak D call: TRBD2 (6 bases). Trimming took 0 bases from V and 1 from J, leaving 6 bases between them. This CDR3 contains 15 residues. Germline CDR1 reads SGHTA; CDR2 reads FQGNSA. The CDR3 DNA is TGTGCCAGCAGCTTAGCGGGGGGGAACACCGGGGAGCTGTTTTTT. It is translated as CASSLAGGNTGELFF.

This chain connects TRBV5-1 to TRBJ2-5; 8 positions match TRBD2. The junction had 6 bases not matched to a gene; V was cut back by 0 bases and J by 2 bases. The CDR3 runs to 16 residues. CDR1 and CDR2 from the germline V gene are SGHRS and YFSETQ. The CDR3 reads CASSLALTSGQETQYF. DNA of the CDR3: TGCGCCAGCAGCTTGGCCCTAACTAGCGGACAAGAGACCCAGTACTTC.

The chain joins TRBV30 to TRBJ1-3, with 7 bases identical to TRBD1. CDR3 size: 14 residues. Trimming at V came to 4 bases and at J to 2 bases, leaving 5 bases not matched to a gene. The germline V gene has CDR1 GTSNPN and CDR2 SVGIG (reference sequence). The CDR3 bases are TGTGCCTGGAACCCAGGGGGAGCTGGAAACACCATATATTTT. It translates to CAWNPGGAGNTIYF. The full variable domain, rest sourced from reference TRBV30 and TRBJ1-3, is SQTIHQWPATLVQPVGSPLSLECTVEGTSNPNLYWYRQAAGRGLQLLFYSVGIGQISSEVPQNLSASRPQDRQFILSSKKLLLSDSGFYLCAWNPGGAGNTIYFGEGSWLTVV.

This sequence joins TRBV10-1 and TRBJ2-2, with TRBD2 matching over 7 bases. This CDR3 is 21 amino acids long. Germline V gene data show CDR1 as WNHNN and CDR2 as SYGVQD (reference sequence). V trimming: 7 bases; J trimming: 0 bases; junction bases outside the gene matches: 23. CDR3 amino acids: CASINLSRGDERDANTGELFF. DNA for the CDR3: TGCGCCAGCATTAATCTCTCTCGGGGGGACGAGAGGGACGCGAACACCGGGGAGCTGTTTTTT.